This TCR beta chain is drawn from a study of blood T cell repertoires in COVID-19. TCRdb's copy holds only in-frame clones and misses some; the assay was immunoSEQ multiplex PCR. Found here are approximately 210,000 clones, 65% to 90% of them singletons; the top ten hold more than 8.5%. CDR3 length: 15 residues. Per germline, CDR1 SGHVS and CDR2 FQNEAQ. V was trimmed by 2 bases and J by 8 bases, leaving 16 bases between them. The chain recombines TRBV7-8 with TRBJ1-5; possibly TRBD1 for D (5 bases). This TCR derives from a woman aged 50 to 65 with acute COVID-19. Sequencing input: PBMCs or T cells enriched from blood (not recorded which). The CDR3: CASSLSGGFKEPQHF. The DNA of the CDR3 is TGTGCCAGCAGCTTATCGGGGGGGTTTAAGGAGCCCCAGCATTTT. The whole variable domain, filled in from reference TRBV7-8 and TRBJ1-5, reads GAGVSQSPRYKVAKRGQDVALRCDPISGHVSLFWYQQALGQGPEFLTYFQNEAQLDKSGLPSDRFFAERPEGSVSTLKIQRTQQEDSAVYLCASSLSGGFKEPQHFGDGTRLSIL.